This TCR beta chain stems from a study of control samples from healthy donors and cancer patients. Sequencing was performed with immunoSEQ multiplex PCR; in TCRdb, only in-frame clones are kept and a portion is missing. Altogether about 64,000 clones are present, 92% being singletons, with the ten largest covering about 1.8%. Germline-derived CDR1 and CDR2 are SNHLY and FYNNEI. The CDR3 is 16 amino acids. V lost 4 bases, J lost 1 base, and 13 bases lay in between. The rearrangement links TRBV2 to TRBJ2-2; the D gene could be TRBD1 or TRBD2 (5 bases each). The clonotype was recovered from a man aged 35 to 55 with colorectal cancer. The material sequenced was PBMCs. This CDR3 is CASSVLGPLNTGELFF. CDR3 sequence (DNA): TGTGCCAGCAGTGTTTTGGGACCCTTGAACACCGGGGAGCTGTTTTTT. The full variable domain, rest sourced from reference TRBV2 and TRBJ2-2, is EPEVTQTPSHQVTQMGQEVILRCVPISNHLYFYWYRQILGQKVEFLVSFYNNEISEKSEIFDDQFSVERPDGSNFTLKIRSTKLEDSAMYFCASSVLGPLNTGELFFGEGSRLTVL.